The present entry profiles one T cell receptor (beta chain) with its context. The protocol was immunoSEQ multiplex PCR, while the TCRdb copy is restricted to in-frame clones and leaves out a portion. This table holds about 260,000 clones, about 87% found once. These data are taken from a study of blood T cell repertoires in COVID-19. Study at large: Acute-phase and convalescent COVID-19 samples originated in the United States, Italy and Spain.

Germline values: CDR1 GTSNPN, CDR2 SVGIG (reference sequence). The V and J ends lost 4 bases and 6 bases respectively, with 18 bases between them. The CDR3 runs 14 residues. The chain employs TRBV30 and TRBJ1-1; D is unclear. The clonotype comes from a woman in her 70s with COVID-19, enrolled during active disease. Sequencing was performed on peripheral blood. The CDR3: CAWIIQQSIPEAFF. CDR3 DNA: TGTGCCTGGATTATACAGCAGTCGATCCCTGAAGCTTTCTTT.